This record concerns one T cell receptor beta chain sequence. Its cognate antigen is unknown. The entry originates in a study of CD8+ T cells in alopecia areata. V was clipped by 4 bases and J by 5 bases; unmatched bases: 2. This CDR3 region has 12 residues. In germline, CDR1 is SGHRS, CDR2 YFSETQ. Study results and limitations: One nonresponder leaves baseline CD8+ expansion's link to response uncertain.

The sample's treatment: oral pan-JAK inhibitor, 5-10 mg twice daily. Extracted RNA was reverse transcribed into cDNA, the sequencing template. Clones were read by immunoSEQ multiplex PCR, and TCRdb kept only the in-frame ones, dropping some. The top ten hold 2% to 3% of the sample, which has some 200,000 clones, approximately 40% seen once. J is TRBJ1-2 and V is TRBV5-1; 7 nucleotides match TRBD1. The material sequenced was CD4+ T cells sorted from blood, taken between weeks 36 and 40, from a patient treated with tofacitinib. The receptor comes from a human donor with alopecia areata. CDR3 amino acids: CASSPGQYGYTF. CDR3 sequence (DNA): TGCGCCAGCAGCCCGGGACAGTATGGCTACACCTTC.